Below are 14 T cell receptor beta chains sequenced from a single sample in a study of blood T cell repertoires in COVID-19. Repertoires were generated with immunoSEQ multiplex PCR, while TCRdb's copy carries only in-frame clones and drops some. The data show 100,000 to 150,000 clones, around 83% seen once. Material for sequencing was peripheral blood. These receptors all come from a woman of 80 years or more with COVID-19, enrolled during active disease.

In DNA, the CDR3 is TGTGCCAGCAGCTTCCAGGGGGCGACTGAAGCTTTCTTT. Its translation is CASSFQGATEAFF. The V gene is TRBV11-2, the J gene TRBJ1-1, with 8 bases aligning to TRBD1. In germline, CDR1 is SGHAT, CDR2 FQNNGV. With V trimmed by 3 bases and J by 5 bases, 2 bases remained unmatched. This CDR3 spans 13 amino acids. Looking up the rest from reference TRBV11-2 and TRBJ1-1 gives the full variable domain: EAGVAQSPRYKIIEKRQSVAFWCNPISGHATLYWYQQILGQGPKLLIQFQNNGVVDDSQLPKDRFSAERLKGVDSTLKIQPAKLEDSAVYLCASSFQGATEAFFGQGTRLTVV.

J is TRBJ2-7 and V is TRBV21-1; the DNA was not compared with TRBD1, the D call given in the table. TRBV21-1 is given as a pseudogene. The CDR3 sequence is 15 residues long. The DNA for the CDR3 is TGTGCCAGCATCTTAACAGGGCAGGGGGCCTACGAGCAGTACTTC. This translates into CASILTGQGAYEQYF.

CDR3 sequence: CASLYSKRNSPLHF. The CDR3 DNA follows: TGTGCCAGCCTCTATTCGAAAAGAAATTCACCCCTCCACTTT. The chain employs TRBV28 and TRBJ1-6, with D unresolved. Germline V gives CDR1 MDHEN, CDR2 SYDVKM. V lost 8 bases and J lost 7, with 15 bases in between. The CDR3 length is 14 residues.

This clone has a single count. V and J are TRBV29-1 and TRBJ2-1; TRBD1 might be the D (5 bases). The germline V and J ends were trimmed by 6 bases and 10 bases, with 7 bases remaining between them. CDR1 SQVTM and CDR2 ANQGSEA come from the germline V gene. CDR3 length: 9 amino acids. The CDR3 nucleotides read TGCAGCGTAGGACAAGAGCAGTTCTTC. It is translated as CSVGQEQFF.

The genes are TRBV5-4 and TRBJ2-1, with TRBD2 matching 9 bases. CDR1 SGHNT and CDR2 YYREEE come from the germline V gene (reference sequence). This CDR3 is built from 17 residues. J was trimmed by 2 bases and V by 4 bases; bases with no gene match: 10. Here the CDR3 reads CASSQAVAGAPYNEQFF. The CDR3 DNA sequence: TGTGCCAGCAGCCAGGCGGTAGCGGGAGCTCCCTACAATGAGCAGTTCTTC.

This chain joins TRBV4-3 and TRBJ2-1; D is possibly TRBD2 (6 bases). This CDR3 spans 16 amino acids. The germline CDR1 and CDR2 sequences are LGHNA and YSLEER. V lost 0 bases and J 7 bases, leaving 16 bases between the germline ends. The CDR3 bases are TGCGCCAGCAGCCAAGATTTGCTAGCGCCTGGGAATGAGCAGTTCTTC. This sequence encodes CASSQDLLAPGNEQFF.

V usage is TRBV6-6 and J usage is TRBJ1-5; no reliable D call. In germline, CDR1 is MNHNY, CDR2 SVGAGI (reference sequence). The CDR3 runs 11 residues. V was pared by 6 bases and J by 9 bases, with 9 bases between. CDR3 in DNA: TGTGCCAGCAGCCACCCGGGGCCCCAGCATTTT. The encoded protein is CASSHPGPQHF.

The rearrangement joins TRBV9 to TRBJ2-7; weak D call: TRBD2 (6 bases). V was trimmed by 1 base and J by 4 bases, leaving 15 bases between them. The CDR3 is 15 amino acids. The germline V gene encodes CDR1 SGDLS and CDR2 YYNGEE. The CDR3 reads CASSVSASALYEQYF. CDR3 nucleotide sequence: TGTGCCAGCAGCGTATCGGCTAGCGCTCTGTACGAGCAGTACTTC.

This sequence joins TRBV4-2 and TRBJ1-3; no firm D call. The V end was cut by 1 base, the J end by 0 bases, with 13 bases between. The germline V gene encodes CDR1 LGHNA and CDR2 YNFKEQ. This CDR3 spans 17 amino acids. DNA for the CDR3: TGTGCCAGCAGCCAAGCTCCGACACTCCACTCTGGAAACACCATATATTTT. It encodes CASSQAPTLHSGNTIYF.

The V gene is TRBV11-2, the J gene TRBJ1-3; TRBD1 agrees at 7 bases. Germline assignment: CDR1 SGHAT and CDR2 FQNNGV. The CDR3 runs to 18 residues. The trim removed 3 bases at V and 0 bases at J, leaving 11 bases unmatched. The CDR3 is CASSFTGADQSSGNTIYF. Written as DNA, the CDR3 is TGTGCCAGCAGCTTCACAGGGGCAGACCAATCCTCTGGAAACACCATATATTTT.

To note about this clone: The sample contains more than one DNA sequence encoding this CDR3. V gene TRBV4-3 combines with J gene TRBJ2-5; the match to TRBD2 covers 12 bases. This CDR3 is 15 amino acids long. Germline trimming cut 4 bases from V and 4 bases from J; bases unmatched to any gene: 4. Germline V lookup: CDR1 LGHNA, CDR2 YSLEER. The DNA for the CDR3 is TGCGCCAGCAGCCTGGGACTAGCGGGCGGAGAGACCCAGTACTTC. It codes for CASSLGLAGGETQYF.

This clone was picked up a small number of times. The CDR3 protein is CASSWQGVSNQPQHF. The CDR3 DNA reads TGTGCCAGTAGTTGGCAGGGGGTTAGCAATCAGCCCCAGCATTTT. The rearrangement joins TRBV19 to TRBJ1-5; TRBD1 aligns across 7 bases. Germline V CDR1 and CDR2: LNHDA, SQIVND (reference sequence). The CDR3 spans 15 residues. V shed 5 bases and J 0 bases; nucleotides not matched to a gene: 4.

The V call is TRBV2, the J call TRBJ2-3; unclear D gene. The CDR3 contains 12 residues. Germline CDR1 SNHLY, CDR2 FYNNEI. V was pared by 3 bases and J by 4 bases, with 5 bases between. CDR3 sequence (DNA): TGTGCCAGCAGTGAGGGCGCAGATACGCAGTATTTT. Its protein product is CASSEGADTQYF.

The chain has TRBV7-2 and TRBJ1-6, with no clear D. This CDR3 has 16 amino acids. With 4 bases removed from V and 8 bases from J, the gap between germline ends came to 18 bases. The germline V gene has CDR1 SGHTA and CDR2 FQGNSA. CDR3 protein: CASSSNRWRKDSPLHF. DNA of the CDR3: TGTGCCAGCAGCTCCAACCGTTGGAGAAAGGATTCACCCCTCCACTTT.